This TCR beta chain was sequenced during a study of T-cell reconstitution after alpha-beta-depleted transplantation in children listed by TCRdb under 2016. Regarding the research as a whole: The study quantitatively tracked T-cell immune reconstitution after TCRalphabeta/CD19-depleted allogeneic hematopoietic cell transplantation in children using TCR repertoire profiling.

This clonotype occurred many times. No antigen is known for it. Base qualities are not recorded, but no much larger clone differs from it by a single base. Overall study outcomes, separate from this receptor: In some patients, the high TCRbeta diversity seen at day 60 was put down to recipient T cells and intrathymic progenitors that had survived conditioning. The apparently early recovery of alphabetaT-cell counts about two months after transplant reportedly depended on only several hundred rapidly expanded clones that came from non-depleted graft cells. The frequencies of hyperexpanded clones fell over the following months, and after one year, T-cell counts and TCRbeta diversity were mostly attributed to newly produced T cells.

As encoded in the germline V gene (reference sequence), CDR1 is MNHEY while CDR2 is SMNVEV. The CDR3, cysteine through phenylalanine, is 15 amino acids long. The kept DNA is CDR3 alone, 45 bases in frame from the first base. Clipping removes 4 bases from V and 5 bases from J, with 9 as the unmatched junction base count. Libraries were built with PCR. The sequencing machine was an Illumina HiSeq 2500. TCR library preparation used molecular barcoding, with unique molecular identifiers applied to normalize quantification of the TCRbeta repertoire. TCRdb trimmed public reads at Q25 via fastp, called clones via MiXCR and kept in-frame beta chains. Rows are combined by CDR3 protein, so each entry shows the most common genes and DNA. The sample table records 480,000 or so distinct CDR3 sequences; roughly a tenth of these occur just once. The ten biggest clones cover about 2.1% of the sample. The treatment or condition label, as the study defines it: allogeneic hematopoietic cell transplantation with graft depleted of TCRalphabeta T cells and CD19 B cells. The children who served as transplant recipients had been given grafts of TCRalphabeta/CD19-depleted allogeneic hematopoietic cells.

The receptor's source is a child aged 2 to 10 with inherited bone marrow failure, due to receive a stem cell transplant. The chain is assembled from TRBV27 and TRBJ1-1, with 8 bases matching TRBD1. The sample in question was PBMCs, obtained before TCRalphabeta/CD19-depleted stem cell transplant. The DNA sequence is as follows: TGTGCCAGCAGTTCGTTGCAGGGGGCTGAGACTGAAGCTTTCTTT. Translated, it reads CASSSLQGAETEAFF.